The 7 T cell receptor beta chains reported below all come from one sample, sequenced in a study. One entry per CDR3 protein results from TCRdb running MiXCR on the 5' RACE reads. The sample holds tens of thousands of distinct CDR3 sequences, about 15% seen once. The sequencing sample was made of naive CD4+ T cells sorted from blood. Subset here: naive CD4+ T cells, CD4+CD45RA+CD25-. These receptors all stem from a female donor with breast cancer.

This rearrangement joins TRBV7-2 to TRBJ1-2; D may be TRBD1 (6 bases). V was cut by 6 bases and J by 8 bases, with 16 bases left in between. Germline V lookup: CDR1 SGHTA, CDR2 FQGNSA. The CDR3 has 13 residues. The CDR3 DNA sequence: TGTGCCAGCAGGACGGACAGCACGCGGGGCTACACCTTC. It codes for CASRTDSTRGYTF.

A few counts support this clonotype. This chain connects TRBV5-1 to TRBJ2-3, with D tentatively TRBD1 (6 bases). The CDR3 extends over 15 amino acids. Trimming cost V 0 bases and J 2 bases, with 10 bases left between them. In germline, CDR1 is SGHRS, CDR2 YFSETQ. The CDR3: CASSLEGVTTDTQYF. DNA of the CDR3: TGCGCCAGCAGCTTGGAGGGGGTTACCACAGATACGCAGTATTTT.

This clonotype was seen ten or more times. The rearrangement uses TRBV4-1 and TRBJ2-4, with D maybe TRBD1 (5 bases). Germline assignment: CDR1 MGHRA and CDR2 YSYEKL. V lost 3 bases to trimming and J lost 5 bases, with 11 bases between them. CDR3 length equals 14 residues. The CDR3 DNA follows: TGCGCCAGCAGCCACCAGGGTATCCAAAACATTCAGTACTTC. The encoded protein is CASSHQGIQNIQYF.

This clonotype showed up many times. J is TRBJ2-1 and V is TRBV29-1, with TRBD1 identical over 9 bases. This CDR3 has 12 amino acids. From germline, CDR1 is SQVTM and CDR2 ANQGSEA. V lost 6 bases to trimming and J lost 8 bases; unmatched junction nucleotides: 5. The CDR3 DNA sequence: TGCAGCGTCTACGACAGGGGGTATGAGCAGTTCTTC. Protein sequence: CSVYDRGYEQFF.

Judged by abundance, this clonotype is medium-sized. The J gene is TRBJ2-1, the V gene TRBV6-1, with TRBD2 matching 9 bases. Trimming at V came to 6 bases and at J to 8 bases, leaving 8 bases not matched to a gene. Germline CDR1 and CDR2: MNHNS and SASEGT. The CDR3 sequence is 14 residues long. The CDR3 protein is CASRGGLAGHEQFF. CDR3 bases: TGTGCCAGCAGGGGGGGACTAGCCGGCCATGAGCAGTTCTTC.

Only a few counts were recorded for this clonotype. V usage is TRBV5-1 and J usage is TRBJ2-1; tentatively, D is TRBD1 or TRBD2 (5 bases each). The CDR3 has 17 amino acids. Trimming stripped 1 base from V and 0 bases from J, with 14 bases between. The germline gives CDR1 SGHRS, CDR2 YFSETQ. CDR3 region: CASSLWYGASSYNEQFF. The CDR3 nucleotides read TGCGCCAGCAGCTTGTGGTACGGGGCAAGCTCCTACAATGAGCAGTTCTTC.

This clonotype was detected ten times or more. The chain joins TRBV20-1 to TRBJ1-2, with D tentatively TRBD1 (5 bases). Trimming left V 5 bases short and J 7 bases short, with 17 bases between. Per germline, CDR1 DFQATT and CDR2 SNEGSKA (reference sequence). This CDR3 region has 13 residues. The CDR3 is CSAYSDPQGGYTF. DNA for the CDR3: TGCAGTGCTTATTCCGATCCCCAGGGTGGCTACACCTTC.